Each of the 24 T cell receptor beta chains below was sequenced from the same sample in a study of blood T cell repertoires in COVID-19. The protocol was immunoSEQ multiplex PCR, while the TCRdb copy is restricted to in-frame clones and leaves out a portion. The top ten hold 1.6% of the sample, which has about 140,000 clones, about 80% seen once. The specimen sequenced was PBMCs or T cells enriched from blood (not recorded which). Receptors were obtained from a woman under 30 who had been exposed to COVID-19.

The chain employs TRBV6-1 and TRBJ1-2, with a tentative D call TRBD1 (5 bases). The V end was cut by 1 base, the J end by 5 bases, with 11 bases between. The CDR3 totals 14 residues. Germline assignment: CDR1 MNHNS and CDR2 SASEGT. CDR3 coding DNA: TGTGCCAGCAGTGAAGGGCCAGGGTGGTATGGCTACACCTTC. Its protein product is CASSEGPGWYGYTF.

V usage is TRBV4-1 and J usage is TRBJ1-1, with D unresolved. The CDR3 has 16 residues. V was pared by 1 base and J by 6 bases, with 18 bases between. Germline values: CDR1 MGHRA, CDR2 YSYEKL. CDR3 sequence reads: CASSQGGGPVVAEAFF. CDR3 DNA: TGCGCCAGCAGCCAAGGAGGTGGCCCGGTCGTCGCTGAAGCTTTCTTT.

The chain joins TRBV7-3 to TRBJ1-1; TRBD1 agrees at 7 bases. CDR3 length: 15 residues. Germline values: CDR1 SGHTA, CDR2 FQGTGA. V gave up 6 bases and J gave up 1 base; unmatched junction bases: 8. CDR3 nucleotide sequence: TGTGCCAGCAGTCTCAGGGGGTCGGGGAACACTGAAGCTTTCTTT. Residues: CASSLRGSGNTEAFF.

This clone was counted a few times. V is TRBV12-3 or TRBV12-4 and J is TRBJ1-3, with unresolved D. This CDR3 has 12 amino acids. Trimming cost V 5 bases and J 4 bases, with 6 bases left between them. CDR3 DNA: TGTGCCAGCAGTCCTACCGGAAACACCATATATTTT. It codes for CASSPTGNTIYF.

The chain carries TRBV5-1 and TRBJ2-7; perhaps TRBD1 as D (5 bases). V shed 5 bases and J shed 0 bases, with 9 bases lying between them. From germline, CDR1 is SGHRS and CDR2 YFSETQ. There are 13 residues in the CDR3. CDR3 sequence reads: CASSSTASYEQYF. As DNA, the CDR3 is TGCGCCAGCAGTTCGACAGCCTCCTACGAGCAGTACTTC.

The chain has TRBV18 and TRBJ1-1; D not resolved. The CDR3 length is 14 residues. Germline assignment: CDR1 KGHSH and CDR2 LQKENI. Trimming removed 4 bases from V and 4 bases from J, with 13 bases in between. CDR3 nucleotides: TGTGCCAGCTCACAAACTCCGGGGTTCACTGAAGCTTTCTTT. This gives the protein CASSQTPGFTEAFF.

The chain combines TRBV19 with TRBJ1-2, with D perhaps matching TRBD1 (6 bases). There are 12 residues in the CDR3. The germline V and J ends were trimmed by 3 bases and 5 bases, with 7 bases remaining between them. Per germline, CDR1 LNHDA and CDR2 SQIVND (reference sequence). The CDR3 region is CASSIQGYGYTF. The CDR3 DNA follows: TGTGCCAGTAGTATTCAGGGGTATGGCTACACCTTC.

This chain connects TRBV10-1 to TRBJ2-4, with 10 bases identical to TRBD1. Germline V gene data show CDR1 as WNHNN and CDR2 as SYGVQD (reference sequence). The V and J ends lost 4 bases and 7 bases, in that order; junction bases with no gene match: 4. This CDR3 is built from 14 residues. CDR3 bases: TGCGCCAGCAGTGTTTCGGGACAGGGGAACATTCAGTACTTC. Encoded protein: CASSVSGQGNIQYF.

To note about this clone: This specimen includes other DNA sequences encoding the same CDR3. V and J are TRBV19 and TRBJ1-5; 9 nucleotides align to TRBD1. Germline values: CDR1 LNHDA, CDR2 SQIVND (reference sequence). The CDR3 is 14 residues long. The J segment lost 2 bases and the V segment lost 6 bases, leaving 2 bases of the junction unmatched. The CDR3 DNA follows: TGTGCCAGTAGAGGGGACAGGGGCAATCAGCCCCAGCATTTT. Amino acid sequence: CASRGDRGNQPQHF.

This chain uses TRBV10-3 with TRBJ1-2; maybe TRBD1 (5 bases). Germline-derived CDR1 and CDR2 are ENHRY and SYGVKD. V shed 6 bases and J shed 2 bases, with 10 bases lying between them. This CDR3 region has 13 residues. The CDR3 coding sequence is TGTGCCATCAGGAGGGGACTGAACTATGGCTACACCTTC. Translation gives CAIRRGLNYGYTF.

This clone was observed a single time. V is TRBV28 and J is TRBJ2-2; D is uncertain. The CDR3 has 12 residues. V was pared by 8 bases and J by 5 bases, with 9 bases between. Germline loops: CDR1 MDHEN, CDR2 SYDVKM. The CDR3 DNA reads as TGTGCCAGCGATACGAGTACCGGGGAGCTGTTTTTT. Its protein product is CASDTSTGELFF.

V usage is TRBV3-1 (or the pseudogene TRBV3-2) and J usage is TRBJ2-5; D perhaps matches TRBD2 (6 bases). Per the germline V gene, CDR1 is LGHDT and CDR2 is YNNKEL (reference sequence). Trimming removed 4 bases from V and 4 bases from J, with 13 bases in between. This CDR3 is built from 14 residues. The CDR3 DNA sequence: TGTGCCAGCAGCCCTTTGGAGGGGACAGAGACCCAGTACTTC. This sequence encodes CASSPLEGTETQYF.

The chain carries TRBV7-9 and TRBJ1-4; weak D call: TRBD1 (5 bases). V was pared by 7 bases and J by 0 bases, with 15 bases between. This CDR3 has 16 amino acids. Germline CDR1 reads SEHNR; CDR2 reads FQNEAQ (reference sequence). The CDR3, as DNA: TGTGCCAGCAACCCTCCCGACAGTGCAACTAATGAAAAACTGTTTTTT. Translation: CASNPPDSATNEKLFF.

The J gene is TRBJ2-3, the V gene TRBV7-8; 7 positions match TRBD2. V gave up 4 bases and J gave up 0 bases; unmatched junction bases: 13. The CDR3 consists of 18 residues. CDR1 and CDR2 (germline): SGHVS, FQNEAQ. The DNA of the CDR3 is TGTGCCAGCAGCTCGAGGGGCGGGAGCGAAGTCAGCACAGATACGCAGTATTTT. This codes for CASSSRGGSEVSTDTQYF.

The chain uses TRBV30 and TRBJ2-2; 10 bases fit TRBD2. This CDR3 comprises 14 residues. The V gene's germline CDR1 is GTSNPN and CDR2 SVGIG (reference sequence). The V and J ends lost 2 bases and 6 bases, in that order; junction bases with no gene match: 3. DNA for the CDR3: TGTGCCTGGAGTCTAGCGGGAGTCGCCGGGGAGCTGTTTTTT. Its translation: CAWSLAGVAGELFF.

CDR3 bases: TGTGCCAGCATAAGGGACTTCTCTGGAAACACCATATATTTT. Translated: CASIRDFSGNTIYF. The rearrangement uses TRBV6-5 and TRBJ1-3; D perhaps matches TRBD1 (5 bases). V was cut by 7 bases and J by 0 bases, with 10 bases left in between. This CDR3 has 14 amino acids. CDR1 is MNHEY, CDR2 SVGAGI, per germline.

The J gene is TRBJ2-4, the V gene TRBV4-1; D might be TRBD1 (6 bases). The germline V gene has CDR1 MGHRA and CDR2 YSYEKL. V lost 3 bases and J lost 7, with 13 bases in between. The CDR3 runs to 14 residues. The CDR3 loop is CASSQGAQGNIQYF. The CDR3, as DNA: TGCGCCAGCAGCCAGGGGGCGCAGGGGAACATTCAGTACTTC.

By its share, this clone is medium-sized. The CDR3 sequence: CASKGGSVDEQFF. Here the CDR3 DNA reads TGTGCCAGTAAGGGCGGGAGTGTGGATGAGCAGTTCTTC. This chain joins TRBV19 and TRBJ2-1, with 7 bases aligning to TRBD2. This CDR3 is built from 13 residues. In germline, CDR1 is LNHDA, CDR2 SQIVND (reference sequence). The trim removed 7 bases at V and 8 bases at J, leaving 8 bases unmatched.

V gene TRBV5-6 combines with J gene TRBJ2-7; TRBD2 agrees at 11 bases. The CDR3 spans 14 residues. V trimming: 1 base; J trimming: 3 bases; junction bases outside the gene matches: 0. In germline, CDR1 is SGHDT, CDR2 YYEEEE. This CDR3 is CASSLTSGGYEQYF. CDR3 sequence (DNA): TGTGCCAGCAGCTTGACTAGCGGGGGCTACGAGCAGTACTTC. The full variable domain, rest sourced from reference TRBV5-6 and TRBJ2-7, is DAGVTQSPTHLIKTRGQQVTLRCSPKSGHDTVSWYQQALGQGPQFIFQYYEEEERQRGNFPDRFSGHQFPNYSSELNVNALLLGDSALYLCASSLTSGGYEQYFGPGTRLTVT.

V is TRBV5-4 and J is TRBJ2-3, with 11 positions matching TRBD2. V lost 4 bases, J lost 3 bases, and 4 bases stayed unmatched. The CDR3 spans 15 residues. The germline gives CDR1 SGHNT, CDR2 YYREEE (reference sequence). The CDR3 loop is CASSRTSGSTDTQYF. The CDR3 nucleotides are TGTGCCAGCAGCCGGACTAGCGGGTCGACAGATACGCAGTATTTT.

The rearrangement joins TRBV14 to TRBJ2-5, with TRBD2 matching over 8 bases. Germline V lookup: CDR1 SGHDN, CDR2 FVKESK. V lost 2 bases and J lost 3; bases outside the gene matches: 8. CDR3 size: 16 residues. CDR3 DNA: TGTGCCAGCAGCCAATGGAATAGCGGGACTAAAGAGACCCAGTACTTC. It codes for CASSQWNSGTKETQYF.

V is TRBV29-1 and J is TRBJ1-2; D gene ambiguous. The CDR3 covers 13 residues. The germline gives CDR1 SQVTM, CDR2 ANQGSEA. V was clipped by 4 bases and J by 0 bases, with 9 bases between them. CDR3 protein: CSVGTRANYGYTF. The CDR3 nucleotides are TGCAGCGTTGGGACTCGGGCTAACTATGGCTACACCTTC. Using reference TRBV29-1 and TRBJ1-2 for the parts outside the CDR3, the full variable domain is SAVISQKPSRDICQRGTSLTIQCQVDSQVTMMFWYRQQPGQSLTLIATANQGSEATYESGFVIDKFPISRPNLTFSTLTVSNMSPEDSSIYLCSVGTRANYGYTFGSGTRLTVV.

CDR3 in DNA: TGTGCCAGCGGAGGACTTGGCACAGATACGCAGTATTTT. Protein sequence: CASGGLGTDTQYF. The V gene is TRBV6-6, the J gene TRBJ2-3; a weak D match, TRBD2 (5 bases). The V gene lost 8 bases and the J gene lost 1 base, with 10 bases spanning the gap. CDR1 MNHNY and CDR2 SVGAGI come from the germline V gene (reference sequence). The CDR3 is 13 amino acids.

The genes are TRBV21-1 and TRBJ1-3. TRBV21-1 is tagged as a pseudogene. The CDR3 covers 15 residues. The CDR3 is CASSKALRSGNTIYF. CDR3 bases: TGTGCCAGCAGCAAAGCGCTTAGATCGGGAAACACCATATATTTT.